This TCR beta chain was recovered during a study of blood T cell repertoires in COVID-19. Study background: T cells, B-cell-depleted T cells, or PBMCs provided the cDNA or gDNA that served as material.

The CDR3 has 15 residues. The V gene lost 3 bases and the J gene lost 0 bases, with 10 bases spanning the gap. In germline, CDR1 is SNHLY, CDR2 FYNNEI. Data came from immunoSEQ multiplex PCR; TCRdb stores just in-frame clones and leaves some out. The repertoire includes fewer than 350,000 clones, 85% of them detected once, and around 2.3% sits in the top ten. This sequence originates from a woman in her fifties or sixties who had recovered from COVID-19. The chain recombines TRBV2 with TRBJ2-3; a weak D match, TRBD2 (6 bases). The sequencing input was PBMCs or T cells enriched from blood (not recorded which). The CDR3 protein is CASSESLASTDTQYF. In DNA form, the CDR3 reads TGTGCCAGCAGTGAGAGCCTAGCGAGCACAGATACGCAGTATTTT.